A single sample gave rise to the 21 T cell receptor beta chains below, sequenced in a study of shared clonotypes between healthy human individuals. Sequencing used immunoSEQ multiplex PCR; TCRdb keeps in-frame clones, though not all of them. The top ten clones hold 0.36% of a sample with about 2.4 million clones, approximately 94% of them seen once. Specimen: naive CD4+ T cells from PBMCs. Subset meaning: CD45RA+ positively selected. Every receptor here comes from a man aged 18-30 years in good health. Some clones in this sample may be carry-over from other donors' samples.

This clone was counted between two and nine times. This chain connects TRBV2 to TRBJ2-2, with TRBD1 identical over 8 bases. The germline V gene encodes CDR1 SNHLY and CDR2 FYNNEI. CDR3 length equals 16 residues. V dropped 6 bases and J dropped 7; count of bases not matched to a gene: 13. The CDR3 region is CASSYGQGVRGGELFF. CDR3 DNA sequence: TGTGCCAGCAGCTATGGACAGGGCGTCAGAGGCGGGGAGCTGTTTTTT.

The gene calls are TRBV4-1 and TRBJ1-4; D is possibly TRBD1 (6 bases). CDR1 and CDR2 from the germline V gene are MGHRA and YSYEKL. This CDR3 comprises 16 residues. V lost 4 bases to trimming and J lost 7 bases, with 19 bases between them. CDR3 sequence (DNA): TGCGCCAGCAGCCGCATACCCGGGGGGGCAGGTGAAAAACTGTTTTTT. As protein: CASSRIPGGAGEKLFF.

CDR3 amino acids: CASSVVGGNRQETQYF. The DNA of the CDR3 is TGTGCCAGCAGCGTAGTTGGAGGGAACCGACAAGAGACCCAGTACTTC. The chain employs TRBV9 and TRBJ2-5; D may be TRBD2 (6 bases). The CDR3 has 16 residues. Trimming took 0 bases from V and 2 from J, leaving 14 bases between them. Germline assignment: CDR1 SGDLS and CDR2 YYNGEE.

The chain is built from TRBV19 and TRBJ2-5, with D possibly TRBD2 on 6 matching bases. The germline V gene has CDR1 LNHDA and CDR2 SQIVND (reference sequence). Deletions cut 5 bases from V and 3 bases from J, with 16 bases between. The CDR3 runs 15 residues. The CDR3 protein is CASSPASWREETQYF. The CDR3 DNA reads TGTGCCAGTAGTCCGGCTAGCTGGAGGGAAGAGACCCAGTACTTC.

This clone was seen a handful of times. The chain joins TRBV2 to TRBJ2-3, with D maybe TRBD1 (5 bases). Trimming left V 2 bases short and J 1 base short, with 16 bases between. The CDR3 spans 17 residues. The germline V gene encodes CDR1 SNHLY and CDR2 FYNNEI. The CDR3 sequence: CASSELGKGMGTDTQYF. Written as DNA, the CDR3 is TGTGCCAGCAGTGAATTGGGAAAGGGGATGGGCACAGATACGCAGTATTTT.

CDR3 coding DNA: TGTGCCATCAGTGAGCCCGCCGACAGGGGTCGGGGCACAGATACGCAGTATTTT. Residues: CAISEPADRGRGTDTQYF. V is TRBV10-3 and J is TRBJ2-3; 8 bases fit TRBD1. The CDR3 is 18 amino acids. CDR1 and CDR2 from the germline V gene are ENHRY and SYGVKD. Germline trimming cut 2 bases from V and 1 base from J; bases unmatched to any gene: 11.

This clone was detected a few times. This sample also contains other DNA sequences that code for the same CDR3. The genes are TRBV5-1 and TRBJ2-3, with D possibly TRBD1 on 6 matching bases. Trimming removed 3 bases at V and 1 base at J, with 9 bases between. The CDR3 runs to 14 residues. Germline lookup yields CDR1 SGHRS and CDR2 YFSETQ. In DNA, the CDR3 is TGCGCCAGCAGCTCCAACAGGGGCACAGATACGCAGTATTTT. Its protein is CASSSNRGTDTQYF.

The CDR3: CASSRMSGGTDTQYF. The CDR3 nucleotides read TGTGCCAGCAGCAGAATGAGCGGGGGCACAGATACGCAGTATTTT. V and J are TRBV7-9 and TRBJ2-3; 7 bases agree with TRBD2. CDR3 length: 15 amino acids. With V trimmed by 5 bases and J by 1 base, 6 bases remained unmatched. Germline V lookup: CDR1 SEHNR, CDR2 FQNEAQ (reference sequence).

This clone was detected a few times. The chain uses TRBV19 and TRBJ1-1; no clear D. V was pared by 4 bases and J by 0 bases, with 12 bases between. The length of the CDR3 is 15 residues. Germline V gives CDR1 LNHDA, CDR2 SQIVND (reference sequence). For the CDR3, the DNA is TGTGCCAGTAGTACAATCCCCGGAATGAACACTGAAGCTTTCTTT. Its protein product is CASSTIPGMNTEAFF. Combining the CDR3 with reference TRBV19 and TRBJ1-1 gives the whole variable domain DGGITQSPKYLFRKEGQNVTLSCEQNLNHDAMYWYRQDPGQGLRLIYYSQIVNDFQKGDIAEGYSVSREKKESFPLTVTSAQKNPTAFYLCASSTIPGMNTEAFFGQGTRLTVV.

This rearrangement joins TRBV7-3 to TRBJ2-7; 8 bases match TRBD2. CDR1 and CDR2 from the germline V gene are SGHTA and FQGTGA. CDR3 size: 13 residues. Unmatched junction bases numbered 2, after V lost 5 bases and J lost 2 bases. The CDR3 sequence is CASSTTSAYEQYF. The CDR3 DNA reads TGTGCCAGCAGCACGACTAGCGCCTACGAGCAGTACTTC.

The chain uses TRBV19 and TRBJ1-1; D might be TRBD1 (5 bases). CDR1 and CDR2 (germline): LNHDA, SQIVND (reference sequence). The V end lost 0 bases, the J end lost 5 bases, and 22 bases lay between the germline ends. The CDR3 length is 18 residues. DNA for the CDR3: TGTGCCAGTAGTATAGACCCACGCCTTCAGGGAGGAGGGACTGAAGCTTTCTTT. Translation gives CASSIDPRLQGGGTEAFF.

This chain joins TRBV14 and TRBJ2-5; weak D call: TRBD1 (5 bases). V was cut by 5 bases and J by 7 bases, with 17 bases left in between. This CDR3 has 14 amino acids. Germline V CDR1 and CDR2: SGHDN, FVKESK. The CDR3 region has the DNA TGTGCCAGCAGCTCGGACACCCGTTCTGGGACCCAGTACTTC. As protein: CASSSDTRSGTQYF.

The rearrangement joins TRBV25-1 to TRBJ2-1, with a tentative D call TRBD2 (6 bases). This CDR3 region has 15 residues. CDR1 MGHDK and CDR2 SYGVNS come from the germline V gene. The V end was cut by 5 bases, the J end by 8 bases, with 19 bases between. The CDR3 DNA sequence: TGTGCCAGCAGTCTAAGGATCCGGGGGTACGATGAGCAGTTCTTC. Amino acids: CASSLRIRGYDEQFF.

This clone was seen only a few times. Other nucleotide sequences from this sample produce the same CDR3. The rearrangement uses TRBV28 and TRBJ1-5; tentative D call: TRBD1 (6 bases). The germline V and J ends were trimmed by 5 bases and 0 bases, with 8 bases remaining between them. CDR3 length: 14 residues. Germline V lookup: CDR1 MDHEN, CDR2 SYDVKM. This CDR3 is CASSLGGSNQPQHF. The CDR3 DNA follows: TGTGCCAGCAGTCTAGGGGGTAGCAATCAGCCCCAGCATTTT.

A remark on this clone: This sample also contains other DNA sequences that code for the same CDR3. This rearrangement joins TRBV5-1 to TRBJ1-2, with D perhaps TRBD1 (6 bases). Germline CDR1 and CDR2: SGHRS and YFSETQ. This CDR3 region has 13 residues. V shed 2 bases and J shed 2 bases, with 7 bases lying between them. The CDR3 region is CASSLGGNYGYTF. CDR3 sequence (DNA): TGCGCCAGCAGCTTAGGGGGGAACTATGGCTACACCTTC.

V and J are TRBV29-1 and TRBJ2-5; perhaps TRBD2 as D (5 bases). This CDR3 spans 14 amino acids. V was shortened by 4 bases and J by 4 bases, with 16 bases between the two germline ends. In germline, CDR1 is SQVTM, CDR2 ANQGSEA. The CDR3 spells CSVATAGFGETQYF. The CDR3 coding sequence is TGCAGCGTTGCGACGGCGGGTTTCGGAGAGACCCAGTACTTC.

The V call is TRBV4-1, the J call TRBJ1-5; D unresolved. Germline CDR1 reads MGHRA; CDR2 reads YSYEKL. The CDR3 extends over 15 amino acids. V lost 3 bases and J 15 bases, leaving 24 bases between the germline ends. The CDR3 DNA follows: TGCGCCAGCAGCCAGGGCCCCTCCGAATCAGCCCCACTGCATTTT. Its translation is CASSQGPSESAPLHF.

Here the CDR3 DNA reads TGTGCCAGCAGCTTGGGGGGTCATGGGGCCAACGTCCTGACTTTC. This gives the protein CASSLGGHGANVLTF. The rearrangement links TRBV7-9 to TRBJ2-6; maybe TRBD2 (6 bases). The V and J ends lost 3 bases and 3 bases respectively, with 9 bases between them. CDR1 SEHNR and CDR2 FQNEAQ come from the germline V gene (reference sequence). The CDR3 is 15 amino acids.

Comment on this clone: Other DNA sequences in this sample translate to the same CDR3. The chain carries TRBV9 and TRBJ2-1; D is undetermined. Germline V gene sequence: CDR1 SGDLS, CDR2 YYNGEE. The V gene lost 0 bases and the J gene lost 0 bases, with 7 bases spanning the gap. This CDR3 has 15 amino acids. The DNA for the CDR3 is TGTGCCAGCAGCGTAGCTGGACGCTCCTACAATGAGCAGTTCTTC. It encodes CASSVAGRSYNEQFF.

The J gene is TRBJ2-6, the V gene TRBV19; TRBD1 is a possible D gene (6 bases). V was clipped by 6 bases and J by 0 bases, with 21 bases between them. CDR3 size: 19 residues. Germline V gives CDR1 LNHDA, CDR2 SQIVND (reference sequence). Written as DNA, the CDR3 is TGTGCCAGTAGCCAGTATTTACAGGGTTGGAGCTCTGGGGCCAACGTCCTGACTTTC. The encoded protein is CASSQYLQGWSSGANVLTF.

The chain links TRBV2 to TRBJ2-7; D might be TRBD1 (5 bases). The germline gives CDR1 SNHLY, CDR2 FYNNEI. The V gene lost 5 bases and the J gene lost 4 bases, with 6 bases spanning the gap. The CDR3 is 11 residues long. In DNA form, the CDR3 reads TGTGCCAGCAGTCAGGGTTACGAGCAGTACTTC. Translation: CASSQGYEQYF.